This TCR beta chain emerged from a study of T cells after yellow fever vaccination. Study-level information: Libraries from low-cell-number fractions were prepared with the SMART-Seq v4 Ultra Low Input RNA kit. Study-wide points: The CD4 compartment and the CD8 compartment contained a small share of clonotypes in common.

With regard to this clonotype: What it binds is not known.

The CDR3 covers 16 residues. Trimming removed 7 bases from V and 4 bases from J; junction bases left unmatched: 14. Germline CDR1 and CDR2: LGHNT and FRNRAP. A process of 5'RACE template switching, which added a universal primer site and UMIs, was used to make TCR cDNA. TCRdb re-called the 5' RACE reads with MiXCR, one entry per CDR3 protein. The sample records about 300,000 distinct CDR3 sequences, approximately 4.2% being singletons. The chain combines TRBV12-5 with TRBJ1-2; the match to TRBD1 covers 8 bases. Here the sequenced sample was PBMCs, taken 5 days after the yellow fever booster vaccination. The TCR was taken from a man younger than 30 who received the YFV17D yellow fever vaccine. This CDR3 is CASADLTGDLVYGYTF. The CDR3 DNA follows: TGTGCTAGTGCTGATCTGACAGGGGATCTAGTCTATGGCTACACCTTC. Full variable domain (rest looked up from reference TRBV12-5 and TRBJ1-2): DARVTQTPRHKVTEMGQEVTMRCQPILGHNTVFWYRQTMMQGLELLAYFRNRAPLDDSGMPKDRFSAEMPDATLATLKIQPSEPRDSAVYFCASADLTGDLVYGYTFGSGTRLTVV.